The present TCR beta chain was sequenced within a study of response to subunit inactivated influenza vaccine. Study-wide points: A suggestion made by the authors is that each seasonal influenza vaccination recruits few new T cells.

The V gene lost 2 bases and the J gene lost 5 bases, with 10 bases spanning the gap. The germline V gene has CDR1 SGHVS and CDR2 FQNEAQ. The CDR3 covers 14 residues. MiXCR, applied by TCRdb to the RT-PCR reads, yields one record per CDR3 protein. The sample comprises roughly 780,000 distinct CDR3 sequences, about 18% of which are singletons, and around 9.9% rests with the top ten. In regard to this clonotype: The antigen remains undetermined.

The gene calls are TRBV7-8 and TRBJ2-1; no reliable D call. The sequences come from PBMCs from blood, collected more than 4 days after vaccination. The TCR originated in a man between 50 and 59 years old who received an inactivated influenza vaccine. The CDR3 nucleotides are TGTGCCAGCAGCTTATTCCTCAGAGACAATGAGCAGTTCTTC. Its protein is CASSLFLRDNEQFF.